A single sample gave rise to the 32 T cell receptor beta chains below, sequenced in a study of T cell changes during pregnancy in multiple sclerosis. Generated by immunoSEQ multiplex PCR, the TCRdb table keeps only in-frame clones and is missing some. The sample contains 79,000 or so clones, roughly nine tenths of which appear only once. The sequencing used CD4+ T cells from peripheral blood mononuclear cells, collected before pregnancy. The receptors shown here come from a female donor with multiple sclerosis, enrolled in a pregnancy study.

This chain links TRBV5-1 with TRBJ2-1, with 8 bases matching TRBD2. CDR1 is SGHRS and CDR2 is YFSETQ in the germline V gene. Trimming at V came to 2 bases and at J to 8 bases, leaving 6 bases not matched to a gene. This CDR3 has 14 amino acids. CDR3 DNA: TGCGCCAGCAGCTTTTCCGGGGGGGGCTATGAGCAGTTCTTC. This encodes CASSFSGGGYEQFF.

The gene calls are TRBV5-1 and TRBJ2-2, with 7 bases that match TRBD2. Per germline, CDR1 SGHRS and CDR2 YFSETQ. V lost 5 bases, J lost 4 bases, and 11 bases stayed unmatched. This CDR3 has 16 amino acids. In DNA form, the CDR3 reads TGCGCCAGCAGTCTGAGGCTTCAGCGGGGCACCGGGGAGCTGTTTTTT. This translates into CASSLRLQRGTGELFF.

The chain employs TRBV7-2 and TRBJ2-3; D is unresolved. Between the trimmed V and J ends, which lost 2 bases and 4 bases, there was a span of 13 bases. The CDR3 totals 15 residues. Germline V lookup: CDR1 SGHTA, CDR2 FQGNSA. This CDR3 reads CASSLSVGVADTQYF. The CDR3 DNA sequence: TGTGCCAGCAGCTTAAGTGTCGGAGTGGCAGATACGCAGTATTTT.

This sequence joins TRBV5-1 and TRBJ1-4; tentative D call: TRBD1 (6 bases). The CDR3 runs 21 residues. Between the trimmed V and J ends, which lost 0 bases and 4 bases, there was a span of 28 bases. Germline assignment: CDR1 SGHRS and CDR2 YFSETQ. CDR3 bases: TGCGCCAGCAGCTTGGAGGGGGTAGGACAGCCGGGGTTGGATTTTAATGAAAAACTGTTTTTT. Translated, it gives CASSLEGVGQPGLDFNEKLFF.

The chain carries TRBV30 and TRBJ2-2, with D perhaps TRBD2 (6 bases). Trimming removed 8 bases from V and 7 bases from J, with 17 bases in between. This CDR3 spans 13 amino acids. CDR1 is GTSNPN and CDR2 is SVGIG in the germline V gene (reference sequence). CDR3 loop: CARSREAGGELFF. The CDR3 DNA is TGTGCCCGGTCGCGGGAAGCCGGCGGGGAGCTGTTTTTT.

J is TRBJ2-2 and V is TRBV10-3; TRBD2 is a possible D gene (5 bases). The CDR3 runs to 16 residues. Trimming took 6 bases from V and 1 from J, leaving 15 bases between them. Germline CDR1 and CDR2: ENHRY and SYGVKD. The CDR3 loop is CAISSSSSQNTGELFF. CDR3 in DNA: TGTGCCATCAGCTCCTCTAGCAGCCAGAACACCGGGGAGCTGTTTTTT.

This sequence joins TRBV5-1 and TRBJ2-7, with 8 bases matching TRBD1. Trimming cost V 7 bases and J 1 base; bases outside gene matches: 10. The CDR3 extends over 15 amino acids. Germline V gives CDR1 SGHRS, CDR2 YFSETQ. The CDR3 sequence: CASVGGRDRSYEQYF. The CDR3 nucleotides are TGCGCCAGCGTGGGTGGTAGGGACAGGTCCTACGAGCAGTACTTC.

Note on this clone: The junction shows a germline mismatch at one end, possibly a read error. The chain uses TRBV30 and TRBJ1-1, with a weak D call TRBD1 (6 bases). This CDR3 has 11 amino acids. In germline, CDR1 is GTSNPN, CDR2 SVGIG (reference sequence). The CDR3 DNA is TGTGCCTGGGTCGCCGGTGGGGGGGGGCTCTTT. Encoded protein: CAWVAGGGGLF. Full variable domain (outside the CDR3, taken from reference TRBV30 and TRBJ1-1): SQTIHQWPATLVQPVGSPLSLECTVEGTSNPNLYWYRQAAGRGLQLLFYSVGIGQISSEVPQNLSASRPQDRQFILSSKKLLLSDSGFYLCAWVAGGGGLFGQGTRLTVV.

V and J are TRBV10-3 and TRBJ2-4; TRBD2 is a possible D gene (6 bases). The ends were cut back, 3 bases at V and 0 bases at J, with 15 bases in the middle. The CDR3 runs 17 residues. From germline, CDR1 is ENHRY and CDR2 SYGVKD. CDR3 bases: TGTGCCATCAGTGATAGCCATAGCGGAGGAGCCAAAAACATTCAGTACTTC. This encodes CAISDSHSGGAKNIQYF.

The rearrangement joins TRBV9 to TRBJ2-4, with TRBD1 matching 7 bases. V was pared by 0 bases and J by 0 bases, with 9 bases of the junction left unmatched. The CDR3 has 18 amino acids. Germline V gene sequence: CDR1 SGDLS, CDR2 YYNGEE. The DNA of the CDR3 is TGTGCCAGCAGCGTAGCGCCGGGACAGTCTCTAGCCAAAAACATTCAGTACTTC. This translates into CASSVAPGQSLAKNIQYF.

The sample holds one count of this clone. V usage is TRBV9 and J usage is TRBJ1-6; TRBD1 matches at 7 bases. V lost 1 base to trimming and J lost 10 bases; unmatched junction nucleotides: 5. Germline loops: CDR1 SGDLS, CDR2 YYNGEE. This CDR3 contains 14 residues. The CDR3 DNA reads TGTGCCAGCAGCGTACAGGGGGGAAGATCACCCCTCCACTTT. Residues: CASSVQGGRSPLHF.

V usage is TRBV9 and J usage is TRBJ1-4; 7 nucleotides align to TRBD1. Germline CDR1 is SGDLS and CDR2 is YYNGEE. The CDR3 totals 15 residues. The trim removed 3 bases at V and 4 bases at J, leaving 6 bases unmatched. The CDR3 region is CASSAGQALNEKLFF. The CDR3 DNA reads TGTGCCAGCAGCGCCGGACAGGCGCTTAATGAAAAACTGTTTTTT.

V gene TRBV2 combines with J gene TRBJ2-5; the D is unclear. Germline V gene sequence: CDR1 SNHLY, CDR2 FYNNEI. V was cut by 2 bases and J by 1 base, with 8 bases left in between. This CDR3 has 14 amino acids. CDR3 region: CASSERFTQETQYF. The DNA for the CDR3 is TGTGCCAGCAGTGAACGGTTCACCCAAGAGACCCAGTACTTC. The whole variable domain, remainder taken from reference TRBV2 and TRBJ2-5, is EPEVTQTPSHQVTQMGQEVILRCVPISNHLYFYWYRQILGQKVEFLVSFYNNEISEKSEIFDDQFSVERPDGSNFTLKIRSTKLEDSAMYFCASSERFTQETQYFGPGTRLLVL.

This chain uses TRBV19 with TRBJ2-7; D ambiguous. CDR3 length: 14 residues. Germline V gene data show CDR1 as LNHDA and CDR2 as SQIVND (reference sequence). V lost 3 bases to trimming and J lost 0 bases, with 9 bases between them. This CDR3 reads CASSMRPISYEQYF. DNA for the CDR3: TGTGCCAGTAGTATGAGGCCGATCTCCTACGAGCAGTACTTC.

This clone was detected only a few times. CDR3 in amino acids: CASSLGLGLSPLHF. CDR3 bases: TGTGCCAGCAGCTTAGGCTTGGGGCTTTCACCCCTCCACTTT. The chain recombines TRBV7-8 with TRBJ1-6, with D possibly TRBD1 on 5 matching bases. CDR3 length equals 14 residues. Germline values: CDR1 SGHVS, CDR2 FQNEAQ. V was cut by 1 base and J by 9 bases, with 10 bases left in between.

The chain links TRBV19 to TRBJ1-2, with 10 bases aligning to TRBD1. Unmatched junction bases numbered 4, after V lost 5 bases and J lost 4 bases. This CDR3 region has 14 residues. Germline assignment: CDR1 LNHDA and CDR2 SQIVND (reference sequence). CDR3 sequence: CASSPGQGGYGYTF. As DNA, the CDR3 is TGTGCCAGTAGTCCCGGACAGGGGGGCTATGGCTACACCTTC.

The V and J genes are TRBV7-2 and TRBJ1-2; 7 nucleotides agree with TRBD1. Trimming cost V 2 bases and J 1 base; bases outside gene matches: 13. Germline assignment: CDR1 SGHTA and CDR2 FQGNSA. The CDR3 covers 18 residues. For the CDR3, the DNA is TGTGCCAGCAGCTTAAGGCGGGCAGGGGGAGCTTATAACTATGGCTACACCTTC. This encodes CASSLRRAGGAYNYGYTF.

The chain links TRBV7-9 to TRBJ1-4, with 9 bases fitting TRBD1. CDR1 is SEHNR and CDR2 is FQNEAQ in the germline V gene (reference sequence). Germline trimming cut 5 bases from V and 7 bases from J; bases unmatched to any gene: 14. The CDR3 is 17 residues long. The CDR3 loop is CASSSRTGDVLSEKLFF. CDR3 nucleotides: TGTGCCAGCAGCAGCCGGACAGGGGATGTCCTTAGTGAAAAACTGTTTTTT.

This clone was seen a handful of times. CDR3 amino acids: CASSGDRASYGYTF. CDR3 nucleotides: TGTGCCAGCAGTGGTGACAGGGCTTCCTATGGCTACACCTTC. The chain employs TRBV2 and TRBJ1-2; TRBD1 matches at 7 bases. This CDR3 spans 14 amino acids. The ends lost 4 bases at V and 4 bases at J; junction bases unmatched: 6. CDR1 and CDR2 (germline): SNHLY, FYNNEI.

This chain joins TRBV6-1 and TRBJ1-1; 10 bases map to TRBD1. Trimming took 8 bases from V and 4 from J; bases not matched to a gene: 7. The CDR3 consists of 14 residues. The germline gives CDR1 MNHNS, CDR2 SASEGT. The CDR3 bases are TGTGCCAGCGGCCGACAGGGGGCGACCACTGAAGCTTTCTTT. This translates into CASGRQGATTEAFF.

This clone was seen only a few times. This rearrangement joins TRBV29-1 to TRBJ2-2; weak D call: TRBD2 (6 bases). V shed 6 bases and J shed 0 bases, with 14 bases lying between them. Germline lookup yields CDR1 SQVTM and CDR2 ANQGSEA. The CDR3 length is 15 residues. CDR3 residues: CSVRLVGANTGELFF. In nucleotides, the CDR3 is TGCAGCGTCAGACTAGTGGGAGCGAACACCGGGGAGCTGTTTTTT.

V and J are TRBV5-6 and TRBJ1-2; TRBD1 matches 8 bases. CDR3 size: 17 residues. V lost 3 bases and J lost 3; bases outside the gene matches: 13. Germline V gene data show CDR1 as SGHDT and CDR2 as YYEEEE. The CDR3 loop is CASSYLQGARADYGYTF. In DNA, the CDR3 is TGTGCCAGCAGCTACCTCCAGGGGGCACGCGCGGACTATGGCTACACCTTC.

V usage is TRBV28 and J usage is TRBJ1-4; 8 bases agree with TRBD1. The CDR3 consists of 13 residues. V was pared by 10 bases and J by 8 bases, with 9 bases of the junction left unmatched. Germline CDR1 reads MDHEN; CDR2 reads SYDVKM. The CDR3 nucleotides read TGTGCCACCGCGACAGGGGCTGACGAAAAACTGTTTTTT. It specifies CATATGADEKLFF.

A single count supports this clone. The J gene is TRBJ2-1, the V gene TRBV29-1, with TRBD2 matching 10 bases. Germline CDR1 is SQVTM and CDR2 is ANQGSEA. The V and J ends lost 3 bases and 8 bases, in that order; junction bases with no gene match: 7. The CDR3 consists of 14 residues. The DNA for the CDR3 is TGCAGCGTTGATATACTAGCGGGAAGCGATGAGCAGTTCTTC. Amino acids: CSVDILAGSDEQFF.

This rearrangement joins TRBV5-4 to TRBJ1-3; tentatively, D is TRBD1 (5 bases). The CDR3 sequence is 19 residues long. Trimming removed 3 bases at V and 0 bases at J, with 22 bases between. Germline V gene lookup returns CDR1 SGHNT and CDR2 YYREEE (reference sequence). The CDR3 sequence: CASSSTGTLSPSSGNTIYF. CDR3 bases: TGTGCCAGCAGCTCTACCGGGACTTTATCCCCGAGCTCTGGAAACACCATATATTTT.

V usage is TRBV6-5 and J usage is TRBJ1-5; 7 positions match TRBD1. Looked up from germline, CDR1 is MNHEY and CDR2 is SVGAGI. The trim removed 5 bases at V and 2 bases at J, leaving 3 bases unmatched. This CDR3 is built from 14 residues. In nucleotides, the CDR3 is TGTGCCAGCAGTAGGGGGCTGGGCAATCAGCCCCAGCATTTT. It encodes CASSRGLGNQPQHF.

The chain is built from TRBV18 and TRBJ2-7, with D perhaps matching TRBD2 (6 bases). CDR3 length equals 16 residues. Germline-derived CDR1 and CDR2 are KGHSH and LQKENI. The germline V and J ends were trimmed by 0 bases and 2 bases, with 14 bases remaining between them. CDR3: CASSPPVSGYAYEQYF. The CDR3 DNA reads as TGTGCCAGCTCACCACCGGTCAGCGGGTATGCCTACGAGCAGTACTTC.

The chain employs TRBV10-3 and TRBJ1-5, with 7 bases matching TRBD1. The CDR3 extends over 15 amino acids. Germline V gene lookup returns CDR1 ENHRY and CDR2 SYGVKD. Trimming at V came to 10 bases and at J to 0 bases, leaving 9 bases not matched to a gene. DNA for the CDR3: TGTGCCACCGCTTCACAGGGGATTAGCAATCAGCCCCAGCATTTT. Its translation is CATASQGISNQPQHF.

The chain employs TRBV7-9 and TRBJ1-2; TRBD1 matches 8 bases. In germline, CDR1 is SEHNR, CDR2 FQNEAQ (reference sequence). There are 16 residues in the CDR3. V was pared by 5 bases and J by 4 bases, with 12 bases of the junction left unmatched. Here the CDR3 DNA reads TGTGCCAGCAGCCCGGGGACAGGCGATGAGGTCTATGGCTACACCTTC. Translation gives CASSPGTGDEVYGYTF. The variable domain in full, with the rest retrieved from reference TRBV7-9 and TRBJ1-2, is DTGVSQNPRHKITKRGQNVTFRCDPISEHNRLYWYRQTLGQGPEFLTYFQNEAQLEKSRLLSDRFSAERPKGSFSTLEIQRTEQGDSAMYLCASSPGTGDEVYGYTFGSGTRLTVV.

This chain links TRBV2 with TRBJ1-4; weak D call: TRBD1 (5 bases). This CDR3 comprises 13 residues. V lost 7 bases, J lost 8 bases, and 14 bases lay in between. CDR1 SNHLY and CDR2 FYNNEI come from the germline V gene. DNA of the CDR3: TGTGCCAGCATGGGGGGAAGGACGGAAAAACTGTTTTTT. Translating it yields CASMGGRTEKLFF.

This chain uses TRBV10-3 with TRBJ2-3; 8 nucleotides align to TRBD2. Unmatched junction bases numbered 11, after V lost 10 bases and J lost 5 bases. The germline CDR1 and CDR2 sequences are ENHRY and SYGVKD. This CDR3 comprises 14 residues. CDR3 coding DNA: TGTGCCACAAATACGGGGGGGGGTGAAGATACGCAGTATTTT. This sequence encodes CATNTGGGEDTQYF.

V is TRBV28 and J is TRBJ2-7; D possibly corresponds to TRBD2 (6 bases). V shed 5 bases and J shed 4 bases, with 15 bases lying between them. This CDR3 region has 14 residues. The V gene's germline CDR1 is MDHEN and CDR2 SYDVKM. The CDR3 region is CASSPAGEVYEQYF. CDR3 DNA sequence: TGTGCCAGCAGTCCAGCTGGGGAGGTATACGAGCAGTACTTC.